The clone carrying this TCR beta chain was observed a handful of times. The CDR3 spans 14 residues. Germline V gene lookup returns CDR1 DFQATT and CDR2 SNEGSKA (reference sequence). V lost 4 bases and J lost 0, with 10 bases in between. Arm-PCR of CDR3 regions and iRepertoire HTBI primers were used to build TCR beta libraries. A single record per CDR3 protein comes from TCRdb applying MiXCR to the multiplex PCR reads. The table shows roughly 440,000 distinct CDR3 sequences, with roughly 15% occurring only once. Regarding time point: newly diagnosed GD, antithyroid drugs for less than 3 months. PBMC-extracted RNA yielded the TCR library. Collection of peripheral blood (approximately 9 milliliters) was done using EDTA tubes. This entry belongs to a study of regulatory T cells in long-lasting Graves disease. This sample also belongs to another study, concerning T cells in Graves' hyperthyroidism and ophthalmopathy.

This chain uses TRBV20-1 with TRBJ1-3; no clear D. This specimen was peripheral blood mononuclear cells (PBMCs), taken at new diagnosis, from a patient treated with antithyroid drugs. The origin of this receptor is a woman aged 18-35 years with Graves disease. CDR3 residues: CSATRVTSGNTIYF. CDR3 DNA: TGCAGTGCTACAAGAGTAACCTCTGGAAACACCATATATTTT.